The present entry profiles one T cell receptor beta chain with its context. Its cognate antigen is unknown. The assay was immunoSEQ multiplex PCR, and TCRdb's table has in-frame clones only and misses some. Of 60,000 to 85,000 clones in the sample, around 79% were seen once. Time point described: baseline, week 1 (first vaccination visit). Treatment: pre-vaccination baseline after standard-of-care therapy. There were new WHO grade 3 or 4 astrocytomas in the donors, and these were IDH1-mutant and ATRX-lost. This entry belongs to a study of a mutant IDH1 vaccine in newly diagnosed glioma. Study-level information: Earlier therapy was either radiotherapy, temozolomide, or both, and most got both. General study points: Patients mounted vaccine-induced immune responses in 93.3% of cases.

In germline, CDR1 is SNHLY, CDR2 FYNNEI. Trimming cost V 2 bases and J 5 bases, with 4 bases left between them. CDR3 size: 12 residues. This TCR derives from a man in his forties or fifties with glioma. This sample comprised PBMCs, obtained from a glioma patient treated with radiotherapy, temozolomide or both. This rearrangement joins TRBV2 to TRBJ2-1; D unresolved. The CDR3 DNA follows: TGTGCCAGCAGTGAAAGGAACAATGAGCAGTTCTTC. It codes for CASSERNNEQFF. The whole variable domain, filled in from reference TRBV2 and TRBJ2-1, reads EPEVTQTPSHQVTQMGQEVILRCVPISNHLYFYWYRQILGQKVEFLVSFYNNEISEKSEIFDDQFSVERPDGSNFTLKIRSTKLEDSAMYFCASSERNNEQFFGPGTRLTVL.